This T cell receptor (beta chain) is drawn from a study of control samples from healthy donors and cancer patients. Germline CDR1 and CDR2: SGHVS and FQNEAQ. V was pared by 3 bases and J by 2 bases, with 10 bases between. The CDR3 runs 15 residues. Clones were read by immunoSEQ multiplex PCR, and TCRdb kept only the in-frame ones, dropping some. In the table there are about 110,000 clones, roughly nine tenths of which are singletons. Sequenced: blood. This sequence originates from a woman aged 18 to 35 in good health. This chain uses TRBV7-8 with TRBJ1-4; D is undetermined. Written as DNA, the CDR3 is TGTGCCAGCAGCTTCCGTCTGGGGACTAATGAAAAACTGTTTTTT. Protein sequence: CASSFRLGTNEKLFF.